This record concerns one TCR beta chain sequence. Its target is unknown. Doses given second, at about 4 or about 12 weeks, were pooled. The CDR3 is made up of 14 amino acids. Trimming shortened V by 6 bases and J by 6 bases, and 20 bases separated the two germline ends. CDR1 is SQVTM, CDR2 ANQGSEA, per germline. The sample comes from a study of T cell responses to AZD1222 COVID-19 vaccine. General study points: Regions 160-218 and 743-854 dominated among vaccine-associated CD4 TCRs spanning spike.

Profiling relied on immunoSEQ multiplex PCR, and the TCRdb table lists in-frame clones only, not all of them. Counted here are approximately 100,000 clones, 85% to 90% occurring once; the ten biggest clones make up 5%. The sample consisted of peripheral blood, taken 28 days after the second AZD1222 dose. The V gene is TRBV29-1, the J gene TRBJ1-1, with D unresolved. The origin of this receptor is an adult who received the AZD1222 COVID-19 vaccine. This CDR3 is CSVQNRAPGAEAFF. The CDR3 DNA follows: TGCAGCGTCCAAAACCGGGCCCCTGGGGCTGAAGCTTTCTTT.